The clone carrying this TCR beta chain showed up just a few times. This record comes from a study of identical twins. The CDR3 length is 14 residues. V dropped 2 bases and J dropped 5 bases, with 16 bases sitting between them. Germline CDR1 and CDR2: DFQATT and SNEGSKA (reference sequence). A universal primer site was incorporated via template switching, and the cDNA contained unique molecular identifiers. TCRdb fed the 5' RACE reads into MiXCR, producing one record per CDR3 protein. The sample consists of some 730,000 distinct CDR3 sequences, around a sixth of them appearing once. This sample also appeared in a second study, on T cells expressing NK-cell markers. According to that study: In a few donors, dominant clonotypes made up roughly 28.3-65% of CD3+CD56-NKG2C+ cells.

Source material: PBMCs. The source of this sequence is a woman aged 18-29 years in good health. The rearrangement links TRBV20-1 to TRBJ2-7; weak D call: TRBD2 (6 bases). The DNA of the CDR3 is TGCAGTGCTAGACCCCCGGCGGCGGGGAACGAGCAGTACTTC. The encoded protein is CSARPPAAGNEQYF.